This T cell receptor (beta chain) was captured by sequencing in a study of T cell responses to AZD1222 COVID-19 vaccine. Points from the study as a whole: White British donors predominated, females outnumbered males, and clonal diversity was possibly underestimated. Mapped onto spike, vaccine-associated CD4 TCRs spanned it and were dominant at 160-218 and 743-854.

The table came from immunoSEQ multiplex PCR; TCRdb's copy has only in-frame clones and leaves some out. The sample records 150,000 to 200,000 clones, around 90% being singletons. The V end lost 7 bases, the J end lost 2 bases, and 13 bases lay between the germline ends. The CDR3 is 14 residues long. Germline V lookup: CDR1 KGHDR, CDR2 SFDVKD. Regarding this clone: Antigen unknown.

The clonotype was recovered from an adult who received the AZD1222 COVID-19 vaccine. This specimen was peripheral blood, taken 28 days after the second AZD1222 dose. The genes are TRBV24-1 and TRBJ1-1, with a possible D match to TRBD1 (5 bases). Here the CDR3 DNA reads TGTGCCACCAGCCGGGGAAGGGGTAACACTGAAGCTTTCTTT. Translation gives CATSRGRGNTEAFF.